The 5 T cell receptor beta chains listed next were all sequenced from one sample in a study. Tregs were sorted as CD4+CD25+CD127-/low cells. TCRdb reanalysed the 5' RACE reads using MiXCR and keeps one entry per CDR3 protein. Among 35,000 to 45,000 distinct CDR3 sequences, 20% to 25% were seen once, and the ten largest hold 4.3%. Sample: Tregs sorted from a lymph node. These receptors all stem from a female donor with breast cancer.

The rearrangement links TRBV7-9 to TRBJ1-1, with a weak D call TRBD1 (6 bases). The CDR3 runs to 15 residues. The V end was cut by 5 bases, the J end by 2 bases, with 15 bases between. The germline gives CDR1 SEHNR, CDR2 FQNEAQ (reference sequence). The CDR3 sequence is CASSAGQRSNTEAFF. Written as DNA, the CDR3 is TGTGCCAGCAGCGCTGGACAGAGATCAAACACTGAAGCTTTCTTT.

By sample fraction, this clonotype is medium-sized. The V gene is TRBV4-1, the J gene TRBJ2-1, with TRBD1 identical over 8 bases. There are 16 residues in the CDR3. Germline V lookup: CDR1 MGHRA, CDR2 YSYEKL. Trimming removed 0 bases from V and 9 bases from J; junction bases left unmatched: 10. In DNA, the CDR3 is TGCGCCAGCAGCCAAGATCTTACCCAAACAGGGGGTGAGCAGTTCTTC. Residues: CASSQDLTQTGGEQFF.

At least ten counts were recorded for this clonotype. The gene calls are TRBV9 and TRBJ2-1; tentative D call: TRBD1 (7 bases). CDR1 is SGDLS and CDR2 is YYNGEE in the germline V gene. This CDR3 contains 16 residues. Trimming removed 4 bases at V and 5 bases at J, with 19 bases between. The CDR3 region has the DNA TGTGCCAGCAGCCCCAGGGGGGTTCGGGGCGACAATGAGCAGTTCTTC. Protein product: CASSPRGVRGDNEQFF.

This clonotype was observed many times. This chain links TRBV9 with TRBJ2-1; 12 bases line up with TRBD2. J gave up 8 bases and V 4 bases, and 10 bases lay outside the gene matches. The germline gives CDR1 SGDLS, CDR2 YYNGEE. CDR3 length: 16 amino acids. The CDR3 nucleotides read TGTGCCAGCAGCCCGATGACTAGCGGGAGAGCCCATGAGCAGTTCTTC. Its translation: CASSPMTSGRAHEQFF.

This sequence joins TRBV27 and TRBJ1-5; 7 positions agree with TRBD1. The CDR3 length is 16 residues. In germline, CDR1 is MNHEY, CDR2 SMNVEV (reference sequence). V shed 6 bases, J shed 0 bases, and the junction held 8 bases outside the gene matches. Here the CDR3 reads CASSPGQVISNQPQHF. The CDR3 region has the DNA TGTGCCAGCAGCCCAGGACAGGTCATTAGCAATCAGCCCCAGCATTTT.